This note documents a single T cell receptor beta chain sequence. The antigen remains undetermined. This sample stems from a study of T cells expressing NK-cell markers. Study findings and constraints: It was still unclear whether expanded NKG2C+ T cell clones were HCMV specific.

Libraries used 5'RACE template switching adding universal primer site and UMIs. TCRdb reprocessed the 5' RACE reads; each CDR3 protein has one entry and no DNA is given. This listing includes almost 450,000 distinct CDR3 sequences. This CDR3 contains 14 residues. The sequence came from a woman between 18 and 70 years old in good health. The chain recombines TRBV23-1 with TRBJ2-1; TCRdb's D gene call, TRBD1, goes unchecked for lack of DNA. TRBV23-1 is filed as an ORF, its function uncertain. The sample consisted of blood T cells: a sorted CD56 or NKG2C T cell subset, CD4+ or CD8+ T cells, or bulk PBMC T cells (not recorded which). The CDR3 here is CASHRDRTFNEQFF.